This TCR beta chain was recovered during a study of T cell responses to AZD1222 COVID-19 vaccine. Study context: Second-dose intervals of approximately 4 or approximately 12 weeks were pooled. Study-level points and caveats: Mapped onto spike, vaccine-associated CD4 TCRs spanned it and were dominant at 160-218 and 743-854. Among those given AZD1222, only five to seven were seropositive at baseline. White British donors predominated, females outnumbered males, and clonal diversity was possibly underestimated.

Measured with immunoSEQ multiplex PCR; TCRdb has only the in-frame clones, and not every one. The data contain more than 250,000 clones, approximately 95% of them singletons. Concerning this clone: Its antigen is still unknown.

Germline V gene data show CDR1 as LNHDA and CDR2 as SQIVND (reference sequence). The CDR3 covers 13 residues. The V end lost 3 bases, the J end lost 1 base, and 6 bases lay between the germline ends. The sequencing used peripheral blood, collected on day 0 of AZD1222 vaccination. This rearrangement joins TRBV19 to TRBJ1-1; D call uncertain. The source of this sequence is an adult in good health. CDR3 in amino acids: CASSIQGNTEAFF. The CDR3 region has the DNA TGTGCCAGTAGTATCCAAGGGAACACTGAAGCTTTCTTT.